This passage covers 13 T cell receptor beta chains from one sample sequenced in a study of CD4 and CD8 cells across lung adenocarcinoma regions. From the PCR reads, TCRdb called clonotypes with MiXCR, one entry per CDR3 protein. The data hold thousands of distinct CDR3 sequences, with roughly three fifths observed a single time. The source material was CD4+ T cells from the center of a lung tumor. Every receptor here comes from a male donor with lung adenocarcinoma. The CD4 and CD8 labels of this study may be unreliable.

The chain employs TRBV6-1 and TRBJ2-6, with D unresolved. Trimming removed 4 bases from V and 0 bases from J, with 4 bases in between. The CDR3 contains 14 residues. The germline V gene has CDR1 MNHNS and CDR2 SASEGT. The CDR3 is CASSAASGANVLTF. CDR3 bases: TGTGCCAGCAGTGCAGCCTCTGGGGCCAACGTCCTGACTTTC.

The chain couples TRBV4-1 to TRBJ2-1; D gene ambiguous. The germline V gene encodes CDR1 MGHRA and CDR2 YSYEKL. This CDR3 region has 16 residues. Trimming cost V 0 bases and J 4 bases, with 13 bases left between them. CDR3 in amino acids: CASSQEGPTAYNEQFF. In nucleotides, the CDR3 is TGCGCCAGCAGCCAAGAGGGCCCTACGGCGTACAATGAGCAGTTCTTC.

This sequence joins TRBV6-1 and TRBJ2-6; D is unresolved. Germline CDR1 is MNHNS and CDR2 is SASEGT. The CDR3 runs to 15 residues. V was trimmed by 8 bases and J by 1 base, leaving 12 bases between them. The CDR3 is CASRRLGSGANVLTF. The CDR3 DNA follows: TGTGCCAGCCGACGGCTCGGTTCTGGGGCCAACGTCCTGACTTTC.

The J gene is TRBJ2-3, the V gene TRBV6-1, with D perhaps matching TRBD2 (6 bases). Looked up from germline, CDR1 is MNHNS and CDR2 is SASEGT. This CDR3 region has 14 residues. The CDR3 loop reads CAGSGGWDPDTQYF. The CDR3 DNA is TGTGCGGGGAGCGGAGGGTGGGACCCAGATACGCAGTATTTT.

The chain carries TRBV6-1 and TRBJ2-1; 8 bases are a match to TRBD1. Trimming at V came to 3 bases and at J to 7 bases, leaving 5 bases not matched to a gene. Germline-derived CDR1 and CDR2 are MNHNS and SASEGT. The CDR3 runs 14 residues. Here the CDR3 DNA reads TGTGCCAGCAGTGACAGCAGGGGGCTGAATGAGCAGTTCTTC. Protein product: CASSDSRGLNEQFF.

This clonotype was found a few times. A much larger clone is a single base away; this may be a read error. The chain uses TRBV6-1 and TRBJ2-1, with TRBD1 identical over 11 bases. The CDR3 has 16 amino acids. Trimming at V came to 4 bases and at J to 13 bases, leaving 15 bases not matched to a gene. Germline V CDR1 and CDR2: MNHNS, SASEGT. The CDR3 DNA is TGTGCCAGCAGTGGGGGACAGGGGGGATTCGGGGAGACCCAGTTCTTC. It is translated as CASSGGQGGFGETQFF.

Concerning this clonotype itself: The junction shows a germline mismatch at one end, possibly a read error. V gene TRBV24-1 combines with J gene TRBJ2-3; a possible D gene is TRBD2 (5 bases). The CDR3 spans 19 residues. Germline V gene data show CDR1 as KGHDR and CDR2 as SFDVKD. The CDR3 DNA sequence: TGTGCCACCAGTGACCCCCTTGTCTCTGGGGTGGGGAGCAAAGATACGCAGTATTTC. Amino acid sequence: CATSDPLVSGVGSKDTQYF.

The DNA for the CDR3 is TGTGCCAGCAGTCGGGTTCCTAGCGGCAGAGAGACCCAGTACTTC. Protein sequence: CASSRVPSGRETQYF. The gene calls are TRBV6-1 and TRBJ2-5; 7 nucleotides agree with TRBD2. The CDR3 consists of 15 residues. With 5 bases clipped from V and 4 bases from J, the junction kept 10 bases outside the gene matches. CDR1 is MNHNS and CDR2 is SASEGT in the germline V gene.

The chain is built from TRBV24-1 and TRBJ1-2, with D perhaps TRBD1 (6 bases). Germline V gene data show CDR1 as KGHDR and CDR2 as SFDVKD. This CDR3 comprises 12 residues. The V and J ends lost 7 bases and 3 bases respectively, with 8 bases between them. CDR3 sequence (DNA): TGTGCCACCAGGGACAGACACTATGGCTACACCTTC. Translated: CATRDRHYGYTF.

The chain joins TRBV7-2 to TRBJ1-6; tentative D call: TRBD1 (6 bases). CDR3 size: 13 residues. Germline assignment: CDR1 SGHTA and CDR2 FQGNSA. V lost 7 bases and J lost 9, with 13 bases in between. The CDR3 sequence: CASTGEGGSPLHF. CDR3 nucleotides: TGTGCCAGCACTGGGGAAGGGGGTTCACCCCTCCACTTT.

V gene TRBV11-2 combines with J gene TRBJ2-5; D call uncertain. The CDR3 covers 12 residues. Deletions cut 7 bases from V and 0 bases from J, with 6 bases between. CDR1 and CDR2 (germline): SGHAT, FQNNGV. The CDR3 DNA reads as TGTGCCAGCAACAACAACCAAGAGACCCAGTACTTC. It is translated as CASNNNQETQYF.

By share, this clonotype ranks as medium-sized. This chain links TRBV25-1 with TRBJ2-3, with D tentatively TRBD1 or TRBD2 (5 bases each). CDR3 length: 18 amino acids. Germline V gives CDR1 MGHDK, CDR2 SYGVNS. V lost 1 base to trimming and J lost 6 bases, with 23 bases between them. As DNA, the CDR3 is TGTGCCAGCAGTGAATCGATCCGGGCAGGGAGTTCTGGGGATACGCAGTATTTT. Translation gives CASSESIRAGSSGDTQYF.

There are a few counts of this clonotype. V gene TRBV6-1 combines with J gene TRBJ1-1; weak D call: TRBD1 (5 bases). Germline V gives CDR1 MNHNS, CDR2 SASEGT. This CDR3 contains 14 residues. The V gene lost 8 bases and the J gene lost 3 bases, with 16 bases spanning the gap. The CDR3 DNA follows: TGTGCCAGCGAGTCGGGGGGGGTGGACACTGAAGCTTTCTTT. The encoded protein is CASESGGVDTEAFF.